Listed below are T cell receptor beta chains from one sample, sequenced in a study of cytomegalovirus exposure and HLA in healthy donors. Some clones are missing from TCRdb's copy, which holds only in-frame ones; the method was immunoSEQ multiplex PCR. The profile shows some 150,000 clones, more than 65% of them singletons. The sample comprised PBMCs. These receptors were obtained from a woman aged 30 to 39 in good health and CMV-seronegative. The CDR3 runs from the conserved cysteine through the conserved F or W. D genes are given only for firm matches. A clone size is listed for some rows: how often the clone was seen (once, few, many), or a class if it is expanded.

>TRBJ2-1|TRBV11-2|TRBD1|.
CASEGGEPCNEQFF
TGTGCCAGCGAAGGGGGCGAACCTTGCAATGAGCAGTTCTTC
>TRBJ2-3|TRBV19|.|.
CASSIAGPDTQYF
TGTGCCAGTAGTATCGCAGGGCCAGATACGCAGTATTTT
>TRBJ2-5|TRBV7-8|TRBD2|.
CASSLPGLARQTQYF
TGTGCCAGCAGCTTACCGGGACTAGCGAGGCAGACCCAGTACTTC
>TRBJ2-7|TRBV6-5|TRBD1|.
CAGRATGATYEQYF
TGTGCCGGCCGAGCGACAGGGGCGACCTACGAGCAGTACTTC
>TRBJ2-3|TRBV16|TRBD1|.
CASSQYGGQGNTDTQYF
TGTGCCAGCAGCCAATACGGGGGACAGGGAAACACAGATACGCAGTATTTT
>TRBJ1-4|TRBV5-1|.|few
CASSLRGEKLFF
TGCGCCAGCAGCTTGCGGGGGGAAAAACTGTTTTTT
>TRBJ2-7|TRBV7-9|.|.
CASSLEPQDEQYF
TGTGCCAGCAGCTTAGAACCCCAGGACGAGCAGTACTTC
>TRBJ2-7|TRBV2|TRBD2|few
CASNGEGEQYF
TGTGCCAGCAACGGGGAGGGCGAGCAGTACTTC
>TRBJ2-5|TRBV2|.|.
CASSELEETQYF
TGTGCCAGCAGTGAACTAGAAGAGACCCAGTACTTC
>TRBJ1-5|TRBV7-8|TRBD1|.
CASSFGQGGNQPQHF
TGTGCCAGCAGCTTCGGACAGGGAGGCAATCAGCCCCAGCATTTT
>TRBJ1-4|TRBV5-7|TRBD1|.
CASSHDRGRGEKLFF
TGTGCCAGCAGTCATGACAGGGGGCGGGGTGAAAAACTGTTTTTT
>TRBJ1-1|TRBV29-1|TRBD1|once
CSVGRRDREAFF
TGCAGCGTTGGGCGTAGGGACAGGGAAGCTTTCTTT
>TRBJ1-1|TRBV6-5|.|.
CASTGSGRVAFF
TGTGCCAGCACCGGCTCCGGGAGAGTGGCTTTCTTT